This T cell receptor (beta chain) was captured in a study of shared clonotypes between healthy human individuals. On this clone itself: Its antigen is currently unknown.

V was trimmed by 1 base and J by 1 base, leaving 10 bases between them. This CDR3 is 16 amino acids long. Germline V lookup: CDR1 LGHNA, CDR2 YSLEER. Study observations and caveats: Donor clonotype sharing was expected to depend on sequencing depth.

TCRdb's copy holds only in-frame clones and misses some; the assay was immunoSEQ multiplex PCR. Among over 850,000 clones listed, 75% to 80% were seen once. V usage is TRBV4-3 and J usage is TRBJ2-2, with a tentative D call TRBD2 (5 bases). Sequenced input: memory CD4+ T cells from PBMCs. Subset of the sample: CD45RA-negative fraction. The clonotype comes from a man between 18 and 35 years old in good health. Some clones in this sample may be carry-over from other donors' samples. DNA of the CDR3: TGCGCCAGCAGCCAAGGGCTAGCAATGAACACCGGGGAGCTGTTTTTT. Protein product: CASSQGLAMNTGELFF.